This TCR beta chain appears in the sequencing data of a study of T cell repertoires in cytomegalovirus infection. Study-wide background: TCR beta signatures that were public indicated CMV infection and matching HLA type. The study, taken as a whole, reports: CMV carriers having the relevant HLA were flagged by cumulative public TCR beta family frequency. Clonotypes of TCR beta that were HLA-C-restricted and CMV-specific dominated the ex vivo response.

One entry per CDR3 protein, called by TCRdb with MiXCR from the reads. The top ten hold around 6.5% of the sample, which has 200,000 to 300,000 distinct CDR3 sequences, approximately 6.7% seen once. This clonotype has ten or more counts. Its antigen is undetermined. The CDR3 spans 15 residues. CDR1 and CDR2 from the germline V gene are SGHTA and FQGNSA. V was trimmed by 0 bases and J by 12 bases, leaving 15 bases between them. The TCR originated in a human donor in good health (CMV status not recorded). Some clones in this sample may be carry-over from other donors' samples. Sample: PBMCs. The V call is TRBV7-2, the J call TRBJ1-6; D is perhaps TRBD1 (5 bases). The CDR3 reads CASSLANRNQGPLHF. The CDR3 bases are TGTGCCAGCAGCTTAGCAAACCGAAACCAGGGACCCCTCCACTTT.